The 9 T cell receptor beta chains below come from one sample, sequenced in a study of cytomegalovirus exposure and HLA in healthy donors. The primer mix had 60 Vbeta and 13 Jbeta primers. Here immunoSEQ multiplex PCR was the method, and the copy in TCRdb shows in-frame clones only, minus some. The sample lists some 89,000 clones, about 85% occurring once. The sample was PBMCs. These TCRs come from a man between 35 and 55 years old in good health and CMV-seropositive.

The CDR3 here is CASRTGISYNSPLHF. DNA of the CDR3: TGTGCCAGCAGGACAGGGATTTCCTATAATTCACCCCTCCACTTT. The chain uses TRBV2 and TRBJ1-6, with 7 positions matching TRBD1. Germline CDR1 reads SNHLY; CDR2 reads FYNNEI. After removal of 6 bases from V and 1 base from J, the junction contained 3 bases not matched to a gene. CDR3 length: 15 amino acids.

V is TRBV6-1 and J is TRBJ2-1; D perhaps matches TRBD2 (5 bases). This CDR3 is built from 14 residues. V lost 1 base and J lost 10, with 14 bases in between. Germline loops: CDR1 MNHNS, CDR2 SASEGT. In DNA form, the CDR3 reads TGTGCCAGCAGTGAAGTCCGGGAATTAGGAGAGCAGTTCTTC. It is translated as CASSEVRELGEQFF.

This chain joins TRBV5-8 and TRBJ2-5; D is unclear. Trimming stripped 8 bases from V and 0 bases from J, with 8 bases between. Looked up from germline, CDR1 is SGHTS and CDR2 is YDEGEE. The CDR3 extends over 12 amino acids. This chain's CDR3 is CASDNYQETQYF. CDR3 in DNA: TGTGCCAGTGACAATTACCAAGAGACCCAGTACTTC. Based on the CDR3 plus reference TRBV5-8 and TRBJ2-5, the full variable domain is EAGVTQSPTHLIKTRGQQATLRCSPISGHTSVYWYQQALGLGLQFLLWYDEGEERNRGNFPPRFSGRQFPNYSSELNVNALELEDSALYLCASDNYQETQYFGPGTRLLVL.

The V call is TRBV11-3, the J call TRBJ2-7; weak D call: TRBD2 (5 bases). The CDR3 is made up of 19 amino acids. Trimming took off 0 bases at V and 1 base at J, with 22 bases between the two ends. Germline assignment: CDR1 SGHNT and CDR2 YENEEA. The CDR3, as DNA: TGTGCCAGCAGCTTAGAACGGGGATCGCTGTCGCCGACGTCCTACGAGCAGTACTTC. Its protein product is CASSLERGSLSPTSYEQYF. The full variable domain, rest sourced from reference TRBV11-3 and TRBJ2-7, is EAGVVQSPRYKIIEKKQPVAFWCNPISGHNTLYWYLQNLGQGPELLIRYENEEAVDDSQLPKDRFSAERLKGVDSTLKIQPAELGDSAVYLCASSLERGSLSPTSYEQYFGPGTRLTVT.

This clone was recorded only once. The chain couples TRBV28 to TRBJ2-7; no firm D call. There are 13 residues in the CDR3. Trimming removed 3 bases from V and 0 bases from J, with 6 bases in between. The germline gives CDR1 MDHEN, CDR2 SYDVKM. CDR3 nucleotides: TGTGCCAGCAGTTTCCCGGGCTCCTACGAGCAGTACTTC. It codes for CASSFPGSYEQYF. The whole variable domain, remainder taken from reference TRBV28 and TRBJ2-7, is DVKVTQSSRYLVKRTGEKVFLECVQDMDHENMFWYRQDPGLGLRLIYFSYDVKMKEKGDIPEGYSVSREKKERFSLILESASTNQTSMYLCASSFPGSYEQYFGPGTRLTVT.

With regard to this clone: Other DNA sequences in this specimen translate into the identical CDR3. The V and J genes are TRBV19 and TRBJ1-3; possible D gene TRBD1, 6 bases. Germline values: CDR1 LNHDA, CDR2 SQIVND (reference sequence). The germline V and J ends were trimmed by 4 bases and 0 bases, with 10 bases remaining between them. The CDR3 has 15 residues. The CDR3 sequence is CASSTTGFSGNTIYF. Written as DNA, the CDR3 is TGTGCCAGTAGTACAACAGGGTTCTCTGGAAACACCATATATTTT.

V is TRBV28 and J is TRBJ1-6, with D perhaps matching TRBD1 (6 bases). Germline CDR1 reads MDHEN; CDR2 reads SYDVKM. V was pared by 10 bases and J by 9 bases, with 13 bases between. The CDR3 has 12 residues. In nucleotides, the CDR3 is TGTGCCACTTGGACAGAATCTTCACCCCTCCACTTT. Protein product: CATWTESSPLHF.

This clone was recorded only once. The chain links TRBV7-2 to TRBJ1-3; 7 bases map to TRBD1. Germline CDR1 is SGHTA and CDR2 is FQGNSA. With V trimmed by 3 bases and J by 2 bases, 7 bases remained unmatched. This CDR3 is built from 16 residues. The DNA for the CDR3 is TGTGCCAGCAGCTTCGGACAGGCCGGAGCTGGAAACACCATATATTTT. This translates into CASSFGQAGAGNTIYF.

On this clone itself: One end of the junction fails to match germline, which may point to a read error. The J gene is TRBJ2-7, the V gene TRBV18, with 9 bases aligning to TRBD1. This CDR3 contains 15 residues. Germline V gives CDR1 KGHSH, CDR2 LQKENI. The CDR3 here is CASPPRGQGSYEQYF. CDR3 nucleotides: TGTGCCAGCCCACCACGGGGACAGGGATCCTACGAGCAGTACTTC.